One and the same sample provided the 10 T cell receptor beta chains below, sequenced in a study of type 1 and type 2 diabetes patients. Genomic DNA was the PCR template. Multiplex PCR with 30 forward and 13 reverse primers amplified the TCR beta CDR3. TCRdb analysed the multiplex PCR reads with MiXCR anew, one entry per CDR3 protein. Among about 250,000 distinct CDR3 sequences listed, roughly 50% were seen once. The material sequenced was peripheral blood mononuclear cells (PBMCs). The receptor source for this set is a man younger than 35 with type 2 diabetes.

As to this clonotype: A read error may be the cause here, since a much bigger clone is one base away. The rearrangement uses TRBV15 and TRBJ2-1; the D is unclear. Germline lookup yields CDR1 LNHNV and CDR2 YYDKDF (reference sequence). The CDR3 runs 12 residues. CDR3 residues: CAISRVGNEQFF. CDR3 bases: TGTGCCATCAGCAGAGTAGGTAATGAGCAGTTCTTC.

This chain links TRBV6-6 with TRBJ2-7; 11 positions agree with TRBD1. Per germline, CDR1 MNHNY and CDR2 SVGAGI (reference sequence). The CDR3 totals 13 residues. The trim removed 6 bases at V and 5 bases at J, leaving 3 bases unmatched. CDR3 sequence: CASRGQGADEQYF. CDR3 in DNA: TGTGCCAGCAGAGGACAGGGGGCCGACGAGCAGTACTTC.

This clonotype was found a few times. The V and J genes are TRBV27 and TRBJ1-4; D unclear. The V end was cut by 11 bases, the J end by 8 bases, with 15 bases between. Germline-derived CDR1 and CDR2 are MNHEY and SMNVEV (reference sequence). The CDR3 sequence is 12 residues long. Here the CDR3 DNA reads TGTGCCTCGGGCTTGGGGAACGAAAAACTGTTTTTT. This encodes CASGLGNEKLFF.

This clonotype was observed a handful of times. CDR3 nucleotides: TGCGCCAGCAGCCAAGAAATTGGGCTAGCAGGAGATACGCAGTATTTT. Protein sequence: CASSQEIGLAGDTQYF. The chain employs TRBV4-3 and TRBJ2-3, with D tentatively TRBD2 (5 bases). This CDR3 contains 16 residues. Germline V gene data show CDR1 as LGHNA and CDR2 as YSLEER. Trimming took off 0 bases at V and 5 bases at J, with 15 bases between the two ends.

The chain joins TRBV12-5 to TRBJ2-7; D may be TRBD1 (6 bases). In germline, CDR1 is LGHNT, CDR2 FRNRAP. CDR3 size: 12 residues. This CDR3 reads CASSWNRDEQYF. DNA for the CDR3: TGTGCCAGCAGTTGGAACAGGGACGAGCAGTACTTC.

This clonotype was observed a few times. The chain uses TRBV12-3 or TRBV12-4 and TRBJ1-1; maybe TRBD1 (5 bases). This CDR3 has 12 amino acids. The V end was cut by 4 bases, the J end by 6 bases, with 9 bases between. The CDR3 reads CASSSGGAEAFF. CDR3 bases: TGTGCCAGCAGTTCCGGGGGGGCTGAAGCTTTCTTT.

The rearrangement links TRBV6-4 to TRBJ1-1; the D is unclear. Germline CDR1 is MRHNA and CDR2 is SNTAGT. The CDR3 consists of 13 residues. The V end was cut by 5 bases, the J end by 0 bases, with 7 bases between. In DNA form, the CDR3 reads TGTGCCAGCAGTATGATGGTGAACACTGAAGCTTTCTTT. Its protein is CASSMMVNTEAFF.

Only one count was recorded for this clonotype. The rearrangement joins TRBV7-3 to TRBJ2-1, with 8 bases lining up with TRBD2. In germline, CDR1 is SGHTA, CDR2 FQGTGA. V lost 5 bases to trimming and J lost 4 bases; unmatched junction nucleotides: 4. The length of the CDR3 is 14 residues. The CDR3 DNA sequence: TGTGCCAGCAGCCCTGGGACTAGGTACAATGAGCAGTTCTTC. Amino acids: CASSPGTRYNEQFF.

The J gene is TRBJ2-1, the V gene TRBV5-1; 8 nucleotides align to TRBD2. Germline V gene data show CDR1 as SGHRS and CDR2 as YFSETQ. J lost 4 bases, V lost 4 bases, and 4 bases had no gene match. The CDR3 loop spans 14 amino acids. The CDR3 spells CASSQTSEYNEQFF. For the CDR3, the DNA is TGCGCCAGCAGCCAGACTAGCGAATACAATGAGCAGTTCTTC. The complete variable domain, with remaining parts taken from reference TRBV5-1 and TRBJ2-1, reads KAGVTQTPRYLIKTRGQQVTLSCSPISGHRSVSWYQQTPGQGLQFLFEYFSETQRNKGNFPGRFSGRQFSNSRSEMNVSTLELGDSALYLCASSQTSEYNEQFFGPGTRLTVL.

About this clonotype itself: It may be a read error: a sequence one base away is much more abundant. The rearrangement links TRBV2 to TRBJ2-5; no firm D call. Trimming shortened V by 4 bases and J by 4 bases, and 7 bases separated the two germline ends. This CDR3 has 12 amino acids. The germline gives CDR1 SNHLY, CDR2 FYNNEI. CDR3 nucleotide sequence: TGTGCCAGCAGTGGGGCTGGAGAGACCCAGTACTTC. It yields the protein CASSGAGETQYF.